This TCR beta chain came from a study of somatic mutations in cytotoxic T cells in rheumatoid arthritis. Notes on the study in general: Between rheumatoid arthritis patients and age-matched healthy controls, CD8+ T-cell clonality showed no significant difference.

On this clone: What it binds is not known.

TCRdb keeps only in-frame clones here, not all; method: immunoSEQ multiplex PCR. The sample holds a few thousand clones, around 83% seen once. This CDR3 comprises 15 residues. Deletions cut 0 bases from V and 6 bases from J, with 13 bases between. The V gene's germline CDR1 is SGHRS and CDR2 YFSETQ. The sequencing sample was made of CD8+ T cells sorted from blood. The TCR was taken from a woman aged 45 to 65 with rheumatoid arthritis. This chain joins TRBV5-1 and TRBJ2-1; maybe TRBD1 (7 bases). The CDR3 bases are TGCGCCAGCAGCTTGGCCAGGGGGGATGGCAATGAGCAGTTCTTC. Protein: CASSLARGDGNEQFF.